The clone carrying this T cell receptor (beta chain) was counted many times. What it recognizes is unknown. TCR beta VDJ combinations and CDR3 sequences were profiled from genomic DNA. TCRdb ran MiXCR on the reads and lists one entry per CDR3 protein. The table shows 250,000 to 300,000 distinct CDR3 sequences, with approximately 57% occurring only once. This sample is part of a study of CD8+CD57+ T cells in acquired aplastic anemia. J lost 1 base, V lost 7 bases, and 5 bases had no gene match. The germline V gene encodes CDR1 LNHDA and CDR2 SQIVND (reference sequence). There are 14 residues in the CDR3. The sequenced patients had an expansion of CD8+CD57+ cells seen by flow cytometry. Patients, without exception, had severe acquired aplastic anemia. Patients had not yet gotten any therapy when their blood was taken for sampling. The study's findings and limits: Common to patients and controls were twenty-nine CD8+ CDR3 sequences.

Sequencing was carried out using sorted CD4+, CD8+, or CD8+CD57+ T cells (not recorded which) from PBMCs. The clonotype was recovered from a human donor with aplastic anemia. The V call is TRBV19, the J call TRBJ2-7; 9 bases are shared with TRBD1. CDR3: CASTQGTGSYEQYF. CDR3 coding DNA: TGTGCCAGTACCCAAGGGACAGGGTCCTACGAGCAGTACTTC. The whole variable domain, filled in from reference TRBV19 and TRBJ2-7, reads DGGITQSPKYLFRKEGQNVTLSCEQNLNHDAMYWYRQDPGQGLRLIYYSQIVNDFQKGDIAEGYSVSREKKESFPLTVTSAQKNPTAFYLCASTQGTGSYEQYFGPGTRLTVT.